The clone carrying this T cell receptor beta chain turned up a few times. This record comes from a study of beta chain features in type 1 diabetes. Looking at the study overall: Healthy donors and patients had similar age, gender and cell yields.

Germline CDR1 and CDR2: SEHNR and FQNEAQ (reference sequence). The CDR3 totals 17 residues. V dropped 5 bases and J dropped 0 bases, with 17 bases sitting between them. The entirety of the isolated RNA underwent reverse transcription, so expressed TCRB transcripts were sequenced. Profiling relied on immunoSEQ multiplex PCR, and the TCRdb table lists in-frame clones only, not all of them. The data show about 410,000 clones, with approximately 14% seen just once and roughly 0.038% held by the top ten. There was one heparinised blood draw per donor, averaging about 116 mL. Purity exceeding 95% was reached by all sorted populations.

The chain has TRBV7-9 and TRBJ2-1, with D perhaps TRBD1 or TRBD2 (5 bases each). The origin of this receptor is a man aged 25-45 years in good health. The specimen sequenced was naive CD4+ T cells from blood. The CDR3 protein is CASSLLGVQSSYNEQFF. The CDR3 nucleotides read TGTGCCAGCAGCCTCCTGGGGGTCCAAAGCTCCTACAATGAGCAGTTCTTC.